The source of this T cell receptor beta chain is a study of blood T cell repertoires in COVID-19. Whole-study context: Whether acute or convalescent, the COVID-19 samples came from the United States, Italy and Spain.

In the original processing: Quantification of nucleated cells was approximated via reference gene primer amplification. Profiled with immunoSEQ multiplex PCR; TCRdb holds only in-frame clones, not every one. V and J calls plus clone size are reproduced from that table; the DNA served to infer D and trimming. The sample holds around 100,000 clones, roughly 92% seen once. V dropped 0 bases and J dropped 0 bases, with 3 bases sitting between them. Germline values: CDR1 SGHRS, CDR2 YFSETQ. The CDR3 runs to 13 residues. The chain recombines TRBV5-1 with TRBJ1-1, with D unclear. This clonotype originated in a man in his forties or fifties with active COVID-19. The specimen sequenced was peripheral blood. The CDR3 region has the DNA TGCGCCAGCAGCTTGGCCGTGAACACTGAAGCTTTCTTT. This codes for CASSLAVNTEAFF.